This T cell receptor beta chain was documented in a study of cytotoxic CD8 clonotypes in ibrutinib-treated CLL. TCRdb's copy holds only in-frame clones and misses some; the assay was immunoSEQ multiplex PCR. The sample consists of more than 140,000 clones, approximately 75% of them appearing once. The TCR beta libraries used 1.5 to 2 micrograms of genomic DNA that came from cryopreserved PBMCs. V was pared by 7 bases and J by 4 bases, with 4 bases of the junction left unmatched. This CDR3 contains 14 residues. Germline V gives CDR1 SNHLY, CDR2 FYNNEI. The source was PBMCs, collected after 12 months of ibrutinib treatment. The sequence was collected from a human donor with chronic lymphocytic leukemia. The V gene is TRBV2, the J gene TRBJ2-3; 11 bases match TRBD1. In DNA form, the CDR3 reads TGTGCCAGCAACGGACAGGGGGCAGCAGATACGCAGTATTTT. It specifies CASNGQGAADTQYF.